The 3 T cell receptor beta chains given below trace back to one sample, sequenced in a study of blood T cell repertoires in COVID-19. The table came from immunoSEQ multiplex PCR; TCRdb's copy has only in-frame clones and leaves some out. The sample has approximately 200,000 clones, 87% seen once. Sequencing was done on a sample of PBMCs or T cells enriched from blood (not recorded which). These receptors all come from a young man with acute COVID-19.

This chain connects TRBV11-2 to TRBJ2-7, with D possibly TRBD1 on 5 matching bases. Trimming stripped 5 bases from V and 3 bases from J, with 8 bases between. The CDR3 has 12 residues. Germline V gene sequence: CDR1 SGHAT, CDR2 FQNNGV. CDR3 region: CASSGDSYEQYF. CDR3 sequence (DNA): TGTGCCAGCAGCGGCGACAGCTACGAGCAGTACTTC.

With regard to this clone: Other DNA sequences in this sample translate to the same CDR3. CDR3 residues: CSVGLAGGQETQYF. The CDR3, as DNA: TGCAGCGTAGGACTAGCGGGAGGACAAGAGACCCAGTACTTC. J is TRBJ2-5 and V is TRBV29-1; 14 bases align to TRBD2. V lost 6 bases to trimming and J lost 2 bases; unmatched junction nucleotides: 2. Germline loops: CDR1 SQVTM, CDR2 ANQGSEA. The CDR3 is 14 amino acids.

The rearrangement links TRBV7-8 to TRBJ2-6; perhaps TRBD2 as D (7 bases). Germline values: CDR1 SGHVS, CDR2 FQNEAQ. The V gene lost 5 bases and the J gene lost 3 bases, with 14 bases spanning the gap. This CDR3 is 16 amino acids long. CDR3 nucleotides: TGTGCCAGCAGCGCAGTCGGGGGGCTTGGGGCCAACGTCCTGACTTTC. It specifies CASSAVGGLGANVLTF. The full variable domain, in which reference TRBV7-8 and TRBJ2-6 provide the parts outside the CDR3, is GAGVSQSPRYKVAKRGQDVALRCDPISGHVSLFWYQQALGQGPEFLTYFQNEAQLDKSGLPSDRFFAERPEGSVSTLKIQRTQQEDSAVYLCASSAVGGLGANVLTFGAGSRLTVL.